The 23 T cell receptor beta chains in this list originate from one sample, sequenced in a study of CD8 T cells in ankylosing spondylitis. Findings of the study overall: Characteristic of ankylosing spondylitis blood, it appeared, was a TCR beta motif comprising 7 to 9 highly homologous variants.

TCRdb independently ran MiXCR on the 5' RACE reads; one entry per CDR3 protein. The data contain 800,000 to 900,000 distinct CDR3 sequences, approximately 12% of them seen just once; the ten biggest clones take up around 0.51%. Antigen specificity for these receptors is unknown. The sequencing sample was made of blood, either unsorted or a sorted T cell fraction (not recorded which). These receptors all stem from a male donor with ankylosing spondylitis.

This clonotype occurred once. Here the CDR3 reads CASSLGSGGPQETQYF. Written as DNA, the CDR3 is TGTGCCAGCTCTCTGGGGAGCGGGGGGCCTCAAGAGACCCAGTACTTC. The chain is built from TRBV27 and TRBJ2-5, with 9 bases fitting TRBD2. The CDR3 has 16 amino acids. The V gene's germline CDR1 is MNHEY and CDR2 SMNVEV (reference sequence). Trimming removed 8 bases from V and 2 bases from J; junction bases left unmatched: 12.

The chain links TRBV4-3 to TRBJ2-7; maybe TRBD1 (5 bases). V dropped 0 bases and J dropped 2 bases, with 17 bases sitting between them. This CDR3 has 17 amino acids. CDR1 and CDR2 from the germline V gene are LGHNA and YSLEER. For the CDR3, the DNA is TGCGCCAGCAGCCAAGAACTAAGGGGCGGTAATCCCTACGAGCAGTACTTC. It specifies CASSQELRGGNPYEQYF.

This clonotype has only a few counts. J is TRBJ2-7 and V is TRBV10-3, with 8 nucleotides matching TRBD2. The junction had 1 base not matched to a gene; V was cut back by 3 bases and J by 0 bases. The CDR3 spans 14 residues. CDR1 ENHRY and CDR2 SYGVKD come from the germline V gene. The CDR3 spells CAISDLAGSYEQYF. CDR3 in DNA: TGTGCCATCAGTGACCTAGCGGGCTCCTACGAGCAGTACTTC.

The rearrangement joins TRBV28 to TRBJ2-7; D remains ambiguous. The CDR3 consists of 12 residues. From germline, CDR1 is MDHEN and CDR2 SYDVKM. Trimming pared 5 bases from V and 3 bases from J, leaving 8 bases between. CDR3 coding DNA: TGTGCCAGCAGTGAAGCTAACTACGAGCAGTACTTC. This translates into CASSEANYEQYF.

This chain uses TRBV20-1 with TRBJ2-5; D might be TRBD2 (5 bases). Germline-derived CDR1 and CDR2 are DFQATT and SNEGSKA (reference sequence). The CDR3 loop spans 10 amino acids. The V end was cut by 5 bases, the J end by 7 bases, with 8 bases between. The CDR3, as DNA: TGCAGTGCTGGGGAGTCGACCCAGTACTTC. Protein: CSAGESTQYF.

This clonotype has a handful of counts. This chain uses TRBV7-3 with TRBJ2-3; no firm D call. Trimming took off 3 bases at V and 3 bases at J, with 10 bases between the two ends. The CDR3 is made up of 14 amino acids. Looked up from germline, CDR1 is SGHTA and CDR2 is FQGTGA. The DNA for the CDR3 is TGTGCCAGCAGCTTGGAATCCGCAACAGATACGCAGTATTTT. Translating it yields CASSLESATDTQYF. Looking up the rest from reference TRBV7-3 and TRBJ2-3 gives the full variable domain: GAGVSQTPSNKVTEKGKYVELRCDPISGHTALYWYRQSLGQGPEFLIYFQGTGAADDSGLPNDRFFAVRPEGSVSTLKIQRTERGDSAVYLCASSLESATDTQYFGPGTRLTVL.

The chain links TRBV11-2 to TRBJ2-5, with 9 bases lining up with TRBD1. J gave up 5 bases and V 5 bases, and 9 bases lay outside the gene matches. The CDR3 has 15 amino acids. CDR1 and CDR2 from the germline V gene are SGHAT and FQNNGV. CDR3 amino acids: CASSTGQGTGETQYF. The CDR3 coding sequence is TGTGCCAGCAGCACTGGACAGGGGACGGGCGAGACCCAGTACTTC.

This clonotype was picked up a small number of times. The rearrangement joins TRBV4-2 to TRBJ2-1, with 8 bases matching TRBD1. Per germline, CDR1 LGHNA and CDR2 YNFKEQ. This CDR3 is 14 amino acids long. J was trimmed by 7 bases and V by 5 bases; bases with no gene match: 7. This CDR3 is CASSYGQGRNEQFF. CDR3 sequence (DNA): TGTGCCAGCAGCTACGGACAGGGACGGAATGAGCAGTTCTTC.

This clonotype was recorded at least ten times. The CDR3 sequence is CASSQAGGYAFF. CDR3 bases: TGTGCCAGCAGCCAAGCGGGGGGCTATGCTTTCTTT. This chain links TRBV4-2 with TRBJ1-1, with D tentatively TRBD1 (6 bases). Germline V gene data show CDR1 as LGHNA and CDR2 as YNFKEQ. Trimming took 1 base from V and 11 from J, leaving 11 bases between them. This CDR3 has 12 amino acids.

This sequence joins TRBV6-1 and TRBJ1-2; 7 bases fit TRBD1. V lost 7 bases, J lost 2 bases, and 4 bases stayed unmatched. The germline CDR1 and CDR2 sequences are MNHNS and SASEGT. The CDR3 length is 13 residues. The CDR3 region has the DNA TGTGCCAGCAAATGGACAGGAAACTATGGCTACACCTTC. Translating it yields CASKWTGNYGYTF.

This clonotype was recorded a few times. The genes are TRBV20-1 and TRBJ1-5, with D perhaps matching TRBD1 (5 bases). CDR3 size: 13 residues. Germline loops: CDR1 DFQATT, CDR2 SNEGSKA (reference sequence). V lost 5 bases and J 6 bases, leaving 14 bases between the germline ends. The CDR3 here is CSAQIGAGQPQHF. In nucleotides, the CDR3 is TGCAGTGCTCAGATCGGGGCCGGTCAGCCCCAGCATTTT.

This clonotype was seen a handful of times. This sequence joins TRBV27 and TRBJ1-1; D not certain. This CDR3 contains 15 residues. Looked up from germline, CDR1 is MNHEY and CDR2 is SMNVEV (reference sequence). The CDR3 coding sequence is TGTGTCACAAACCGGGGAGGGAGAGTTTATACTGAAGCTTTCTTT. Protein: CVTNRGGRVYTEAFF.

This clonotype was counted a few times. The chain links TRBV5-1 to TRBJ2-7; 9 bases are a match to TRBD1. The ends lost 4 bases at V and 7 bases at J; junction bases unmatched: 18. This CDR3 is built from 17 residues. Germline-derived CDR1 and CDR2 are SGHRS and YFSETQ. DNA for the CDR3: TGCGCCAGCAGCACGGTTCTTGGGGACAGGGTGATAAGAGAGCAGTACTTC. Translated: CASSTVLGDRVIREQYF.

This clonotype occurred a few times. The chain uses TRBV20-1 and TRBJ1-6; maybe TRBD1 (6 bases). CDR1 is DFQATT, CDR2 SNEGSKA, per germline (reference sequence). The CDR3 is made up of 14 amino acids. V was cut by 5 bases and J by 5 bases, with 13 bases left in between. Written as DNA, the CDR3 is TGCAGTGCTTTAAAGACAGGAGATAATTCACCCCTCCACTTT. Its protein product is CSALKTGDNSPLHF.

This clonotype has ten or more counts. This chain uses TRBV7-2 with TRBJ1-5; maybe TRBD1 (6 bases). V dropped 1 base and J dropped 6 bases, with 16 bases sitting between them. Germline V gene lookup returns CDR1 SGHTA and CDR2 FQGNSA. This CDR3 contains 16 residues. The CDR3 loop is CASSLGTVGYGQPQHF. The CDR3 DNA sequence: TGTGCCAGCAGCTTAGGGACAGTGGGATATGGTCAGCCCCAGCATTTT.

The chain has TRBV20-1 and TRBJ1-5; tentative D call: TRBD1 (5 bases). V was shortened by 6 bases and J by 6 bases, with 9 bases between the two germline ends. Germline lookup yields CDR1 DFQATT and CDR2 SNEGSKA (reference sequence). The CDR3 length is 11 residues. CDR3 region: CSASGAQPQHF. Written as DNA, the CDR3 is TGCAGTGCAAGCGGGGCTCAGCCCCAGCATTTT.

The CDR3 bases are TGCAGTGCTGCCCCTGACAGGTACACTGAAGCTTTCTTT. This gives the protein CSAAPDRYTEAFF. This chain joins TRBV20-1 and TRBJ1-1; maybe TRBD1 (6 bases). CDR1 and CDR2 from the germline V gene are DFQATT and SNEGSKA (reference sequence). V lost 5 bases, J lost 3 bases, and 13 bases lay in between. CDR3 length: 13 residues.

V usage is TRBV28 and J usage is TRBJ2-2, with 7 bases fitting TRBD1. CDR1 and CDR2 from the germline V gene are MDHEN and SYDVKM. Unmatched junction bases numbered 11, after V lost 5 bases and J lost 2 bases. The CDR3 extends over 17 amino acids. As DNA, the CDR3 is TGTGCCAGCAGTCCTACCACAGGGGCCTACAACACCGGGGAGCTGTTTTTT. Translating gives CASSPTTGAYNTGELFF.

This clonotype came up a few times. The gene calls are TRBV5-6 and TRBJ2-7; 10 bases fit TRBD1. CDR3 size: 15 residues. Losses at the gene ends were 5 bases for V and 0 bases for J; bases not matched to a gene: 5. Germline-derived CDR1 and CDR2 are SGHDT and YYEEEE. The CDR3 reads CASRPGQGFSYEQYF. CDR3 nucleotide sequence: TGTGCCAGCAGACCGGGACAGGGGTTCTCCTACGAGCAGTACTTC. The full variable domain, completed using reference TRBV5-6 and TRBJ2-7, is DAGVTQSPTHLIKTRGQQVTLRCSPKSGHDTVSWYQQALGQGPQFIFQYYEEEERQRGNFPDRFSGHQFPNYSSELNVNALLLGDSALYLCASRPGQGFSYEQYFGPGTRLTVT.

Here the CDR3 DNA reads TGTGCCAGCTCACCCTCCGGGACAGGGGCGCCTACTGAAGCTTTCTTT. Its translation: CASSPSGTGAPTEAFF. The chain recombines TRBV18 with TRBJ1-1; TRBD1 matches 10 bases. The CDR3 loop spans 16 amino acids. Germline V gene data show CDR1 as KGHSH and CDR2 as LQKENI. V lost 3 bases to trimming and J lost 5 bases; unmatched junction nucleotides: 9.

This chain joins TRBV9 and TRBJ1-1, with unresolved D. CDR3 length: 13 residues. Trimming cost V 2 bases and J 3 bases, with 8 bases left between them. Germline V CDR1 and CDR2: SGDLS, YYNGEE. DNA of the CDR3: TGTGCCAGCAGCGTCATGTCTGACACTGAAGCTTTCTTT. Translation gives CASSVMSDTEAFF.

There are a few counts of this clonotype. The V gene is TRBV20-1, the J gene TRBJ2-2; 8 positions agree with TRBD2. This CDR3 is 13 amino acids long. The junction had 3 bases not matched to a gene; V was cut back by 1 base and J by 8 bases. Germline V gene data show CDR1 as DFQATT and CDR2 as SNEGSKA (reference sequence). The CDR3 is CSARGSGKGELFF. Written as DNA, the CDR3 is TGCAGTGCTAGAGGTAGCGGGAAAGGGGAGCTGTTTTTT.

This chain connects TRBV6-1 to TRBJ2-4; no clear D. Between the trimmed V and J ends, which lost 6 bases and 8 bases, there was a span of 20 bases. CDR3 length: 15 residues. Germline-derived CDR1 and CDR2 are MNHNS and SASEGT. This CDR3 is CASSLRPSHGDIQYF. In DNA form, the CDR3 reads TGTGCCAGCAGCCTCAGGCCCTCTCACGGTGACATTCAGTACTTC.